This T cell receptor beta chain was recorded in a study of T cell changes during pregnancy in multiple sclerosis. Repertoires were generated with immunoSEQ multiplex PCR, while TCRdb's copy carries only in-frame clones and drops some. The sample has approximately 60,000 clones, 92% seen once. CDR3 length equals 15 residues. V was pared by 7 bases and J by 4 bases, with 16 bases between. Germline V gene data show CDR1 as MNHNY and CDR2 as SVGAGI (reference sequence). This receptor was obtained from a female donor with multiple sclerosis, enrolled in a pregnancy study. The sequences come from CD4+ T cells from peripheral blood mononuclear cells, collected in the second trimester of pregnancy. The J gene is TRBJ2-2, the V gene TRBV6-6; possibly TRBD1 for D (6 bases). The CDR3 nucleotides read TGTGCCAGCATCGATTCAGGGGCGGGCACCGGGGAGCTGTTTTTT. Protein: CASIDSGAGTGELFF.